Listed below are T cell receptor beta chains from one sample, sequenced in a study of CD8+ T cells in alopecia areata. Using immunoSEQ multiplex PCR, the repertoire was profiled, and TCRdb retains in-frame clones only, with some absent. The sample consists of about 150,000 clones, less than 70% of them appearing once. The sample was CD4+ T cells sorted from blood, taken at week 4, from a patient treated with tofacitinib. Source of these receptors: a human donor with alopecia areata. Each CDR3 is given with its conserved first and last residue. The D gene is left open where the match is weak. The listing skips clone size in some rows; elsewhere it reads once, few, many or a size class.

J gene,D gene,V gene,clone size,CDR3 DNA,CDR3 protein
TRBJ1-1,TRBD1,TRBV30,NA,TGTGCCTGGAGGATTCCAGGGGGCCCTGAAGCTTTCTTT,CAWRIPGGPEAFF
TRBJ1-6,NA,TRBV30,NA,TGTGCCTGGAGTGAGGGAGCATCACCCCTCCACTTT,CAWSEGASPLHF
TRBJ2-1,NA,TRBV2,once,TGTGCCAGCAGTGAAGGAGCCTCCCGGGGCAATGAGCAGTTCTTC,CASSEGASRGNEQFF
TRBJ2-3,TRBD1,TRBV2,NA,TGTGCCAGCACCAGAATCCGGGACAGCCAATATTTT,CASTRIRDSQYF
TRBJ2-1,NA,TRBV29-1,few,TGCAGCGTTGCCGGAGCCTACAATGAGCAGTTCTTC,CSVAGAYNEQFF
TRBJ2-5,TRBD1,TRBV7-3,NA,TGTGCCAGCAGCTTAGCGACAGGGGGCATAGAGACCCAGTACTTC,CASSLATGGIETQYF
TRBJ1-5,NA,TRBV2,NA,TGTGCCAGCAAGTCCAGCCATAGCAATCAGCCCCAGCATTTT,CASKSSHSNQPQHF
TRBJ2-5,NA,TRBV6-6,NA,TGTGCCAGCAGTTACTCAGGACGGGCAAGGGAGACCCAGTACTTC,CASSYSGRARETQYF
TRBJ2-7,TRBD1,TRBV9,NA,TGTGCCAGCACGCTCGGGGGGACAGGGACCTACGAGCAGTACTTC,CASTLGGTGTYEQYF
TRBJ2-7,NA,TRBV25-1,NA,TGTGCCAGCAGCACCCCAGGTGGCAGGTCCTACGAGCAGTACTTC,CASSTPGGRSYEQYF
TRBJ1-4,NA,TRBV30,NA,TGTGCCTGGAGTTACGCCGGGACGGGGGGAAAACTGTTTTTT,CAWSYAGTGGKLFF
TRBJ2-2,NA,TRBV29-1,few,TGCAGCGTTGAAGCTAAAGGGGGTACCGGGGAGCTGTTTTTT,CSVEAKGGTGELFF
TRBJ1-1,NA,TRBV5-6,NA,TGTGCCAGCAGCCGACCACAGGGCACTGAAGCTTTCTTT,CASSRPQGTEAFF
TRBJ2-1,NA,TRBV30,NA,TGTGCCAGAAAGGGACCCCTTTACAATGAGCAGTTCTTC,CARKGPLYNEQFF
TRBJ2-2,NA,TRBV27,NA,TGTGCCAGCAGTTTGAGCGGGGAGCTGTTTTTT,CASSLSGELFF
TRBJ1-1,TRBD1,TRBV5-1,NA,TGCGCCAGCAGCTTGGGGACAGGGTTAGCTTTCTTT,CASSLGTGLAFF
TRBJ2-5,NA,TRBV11-2,NA,TGTGCCAGCAGCTTAGGAGTTTCAGTCCTCCAAGAGACCCAGTACTTC,CASSLGVSVLQETQYF
TRBJ1-4,NA,TRBV6-6,few,TGTGCCAGCAGTTACTCTCCAGCCCCTAGCGAAAAACTGTTTTTT,CASSYSPAPSEKLFF
TRBJ2-7,NA,TRBV29-1,NA,TGCAGCGTTGCCAGGGACGCCTACGAGCAGTACTTC,CSVARDAYEQYF
TRBJ2-3,NA,TRBV7-2,NA,TGTGCCAGCAGCTTTGGCAGAACTAGCACAGATACGCAGTATTTT,CASSFGRTSTDTQYF
TRBJ2-7,NA,TRBV29-1,NA,TGCAGCGTTGCAGGACTCTCCTACGAGCAGTACTTC,CSVAGLSYEQYF
TRBJ2-3,NA,TRBV29-1,NA,TGCAGCGGTCTCCTGGGACAACCTAGCACAGATACGCAGTATTTT,CSGLLGQPSTDTQYF
TRBJ1-5,NA,TRBV6-6,NA,TGTGCCAGCAGTTATCCGCAGGGCAGCAATCAGCCCCAGCATTTT,CASSYPQGSNQPQHF
TRBJ2-4,TRBD1,TRBV29-1,NA,TGCAGCGTCGTAGACAGGGGCGCATTAGCCAAAAACATTCAGTACTTC,CSVVDRGALAKNIQYF
TRBJ2-7,TRBD2,TRBV6-6,NA,TGTGCCAGCAGCTCGACCTCGGGACTAGCTGCCGAGCAGTACTTC,CASSSTSGLAAEQYF
TRBJ1-1,NA,TRBV7-3,NA,TGTGCCAGCAGCTTAAAATGGCTCAGGGGCAGGGTTAGGACTGAAGCTTTCTTT,CASSLKWLRGRVRTEAFF
TRBJ2-5,NA,TRBV18,NA,TGTGCCAGCTCCCCGGACCGGCAAGAGACCCAGTACTTC,CASSPDRQETQYF
TRBJ2-2,NA,TRBV5-1,NA,TGCGCCAGCAGCTTGGACGCGACAGGTGACACCGGGGAGCTGTTTTTT,CASSLDATGDTGELFF
TRBJ2-5,TRBD2,TRBV9,NA,TGTGCCAGCAGCACCGGGGGACTAGCGGGGTTAGAGACCCAGTACTTC,CASSTGGLAGLETQYF
TRBJ2-1,TRBD2,TRBV29-1,NA,TGCAGCGCTCCCCGGGAGGGGATCTACAATGAGCAGTTCTTC,CSAPREGIYNEQFF
TRBJ2-7,NA,TRBV14,many,TGTGCCAGCAGCCAAGATGTTTCGGGCGAGCAGTACTTC,CASSQDVSGEQYF
TRBJ2-7,NA,TRBV7-2,NA,TGTGCCAGCAGCTTAGACAGCCAGGCTAGGCAGCAGTACTTC,CASSLDSQARQQYF
TRBJ2-6,NA,TRBV7-9,NA,TGTGCCAGCAGCCAGACACGAAGCTCTGGGGCCAACGTCCTGACTTTC,CASSQTRSSGANVLTF
TRBJ2-7,NA,TRBV25-1,NA,TGTGCCAGCAGCGCAGGCTACGAGCAGTACTTC,CASSAGYEQYF
TRBJ2-2,NA,TRBV19,few,TGTGCCAGTATAGGCACCGGGGAGCTGTTTTTT,CASIGTGELFF
TRBJ2-1,NA,TRBV5-1,NA,TGCGCCAGCAGTTATGGGGGCTCCTACAATGAGCAGTTCTTC,CASSYGGSYNEQFF
TRBJ2-5,TRBD2,TRBV2,once,TGTGCCAGCAGTGGGACTAGCGGGGAGACCCAGTACTTC,CASSGTSGETQYF
TRBJ2-1,NA,TRBV7-2,NA,TGTGCCAGCAGCTTCCTAGGAGGCGCCTACAATGAGCAGTTCTTC,CASSFLGGAYNEQFF
TRBJ2-3,TRBD2,TRBV4-1,NA,TGCGCCAGCAGCCAAGATGGGGGGGGCACAGATACGCAGTATTTT,CASSQDGGGTDTQYF
TRBJ2-1,NA,TRBV4-2,once,TGTGCCAGCAGCCAAGAGCGTTGGGAGCAGTTCTTC,CASSQERWEQFF
TRBJ1-5,NA,TRBV29-1,NA,TGCAGCGTAGGGGGGAATCAGCCCCAGCATTTT,CSVGGNQPQHF
TRBJ1-1,NA,TRBV30,NA,TGTGCCTGGAGTCCGGCAGGGTTGAACACTGAAGCTTTCTTT,CAWSPAGLNTEAFF
TRBJ1-1,NA,TRBV2,NA,TGTGCCAGCGGGGGGGCGCGCGTCACTGAAGCTTTCTTT,CASGGARVTEAFF
TRBJ2-2,NA,TRBV2,NA,TGTGCCAGCACGACTGATAACACCGGGGAGCTGTTTTTT,CASTTDNTGELFF
TRBJ2-5,NA,TRBV29-1,NA,TGCAGCGTTGTGGTCCTTGGAACCCAGTACTTC,CSVVVLGTQYF
TRBJ2-3,NA,TRBV11-2,once,TGTGCCAGCAGCCAGGAGAGGGAGACAGATACGCAGTATTTT,CASSQERETDTQYF
TRBJ2-6,NA,TRBV10-3,NA,TGTGCCATCAGCACTCAAGCCTCTGGGGCCAACGTCCTGACTTTC,CAISTQASGANVLTF
TRBJ1-6,NA,TRBV12-5,NA,TGTGCTAGTGGTAGGGACGGGGCAGGACCCCTCCACTTT,CASGRDGAGPLHF
TRBJ2-1,NA,TRBV6-5,NA,TGTGCCAGCGGCTCCTACAATGAGCAGTTCTTC,CASGSYNEQFF
TRBJ1-4,NA,TRBV10-3,few,TGTGCCATCACGACAGGCCGTGGGGAAAAACTGTTTTTT,CAITTGRGEKLFF